The rows below give T cell receptor beta chains drawn from one sample of a study of CD8+ T cells in alopecia areata. TCRdb's table, derived via immunoSEQ multiplex PCR, lists solely in-frame clones and lacks some. The sample records 110,000 to 150,000 clones, 86% being singletons. Material: CD8+ T cells sorted from blood, obtained at week 4, from a patient treated with tofacitinib. The receptors here all came from a human donor with alopecia areata. The conserved cysteine and the conserved F or W are not part of the CDR3 here. Each record gives: V gene, J gene, CDR3 protein.

V: TRBV29-1; J: TRBJ2-2; CDR3: SVEWGQVGELF
V: TRBV5-6; J: TRBJ2-2; CDR3: ASSLAGNTGELF
V: TRBV27; J: TRBJ2-7; CDR3: ASSWTDAGYEQY
V: TRBV30; J: TRBJ2-7; CDR3: AWSDRGGYEQY
V: TRBV29-1; J: TRBJ2-2; CDR3: SVRDRGTGELF
V: TRBV30; J: TRBJ1-2; CDR3: AWKPDRGPDGYT
V: TRBV27; J: TRBJ1-2; CDR3: ASSFDVGGGRIYGYT
V: TRBV6-5; J: TRBJ2-7; CDR3: ASLGPGYEQY
V: TRBV6-5; J: TRBJ1-2; CDR3: ASSRDSSFYGYT
V: TRBV27; J: TRBJ2-7; CDR3: ASSPSGRGTYEQY
V: TRBV7-2; J: TRBJ1-1; CDR3: ASSLDQPFSNTEAF
V: TRBV29-1; J: TRBJ2-7; CDR3: SVEDSGKLGEQY
V: TRBV13; J: TRBJ2-7; CDR3: ASSSGTDYEQY
V: TRBV12-5; J: TRBJ2-7; CDR3: ASGLLAGDEQY
V: TRBV6-6; J: TRBJ1-2; CDR3: ASSYVEQEGYT
V: TRBV6-5; J: TRBJ2-7; CDR3: ASRAGLAGSYEQY
V: TRBV29-1; J: TRBJ2-1; CDR3: SVEWFGPYNEQF
V: TRBV18; J: TRBJ2-3; CDR3: ASSLRTDSSTDTQY
V: TRBV19; J: TRBJ2-7; CDR3: ASSIRQESYEQY
V: TRBV29-1; J: TRBJ1-1; CDR3: SVGKGEDTEAF
V: TRBV27; J: TRBJ2-7; CDR3: ASSSRGNLYEQY
V: TRBV30; J: TRBJ2-7; CDR3: AWSVVLTEQY
V: TRBV7-9; J: TRBJ2-7; CDR3: ASSQDSTYEQY
V: TRBV29-1; J: TRBJ2-1; CDR3: SVERGNEQF
V: TRBV2; J: TRBJ2-7; CDR3: ASSGTVPYEQY
V: TRBV6-1; J: TRBJ2-1; CDR3: ASRVSGRGQF
V: TRBV29-1; J: TRBJ2-7; CDR3: SANLAGGPYEQY
V: TRBV10-3; J: TRBJ2-3; CDR3: AISDETGPRSGDTDTQY
V: TRBV7-8; J: TRBJ2-7; CDR3: ASSPQSDEQY
V: TRBV27; J: TRBJ2-7; CDR3: ASSLTGVKDYEQY
V: TRBV27; J: TRBJ1-6; CDR3: ASSLLGPYNSPLH
V: TRBV29-1; J: TRBJ1-2; CDR3: SVIYRTSNYGYT
V: TRBV6-1; J: TRBJ1-2; CDR3: ASSSYGYGYT
V: TRBV4-1; J: TRBJ1-5; CDR3: ASSLTGNQPQH
V: TRBV7-8; J: TRBJ2-7; CDR3: ASSSWERDQGEQY
V: TRBV30; J: TRBJ1-1; CDR3: AWRPDANTEAF
V: TRBV25-1; J: TRBJ2-7; CDR3: ASSDPRGVVYEQY
V: TRBV12-5; J: TRBJ2-5; CDR3: ASGSRLAGGPEETQY
V: TRBV7-9; J: TRBJ2-6; CDR3: ASSLSGGLYSGANVLT
V: TRBV4-1; J: TRBJ1-1; CDR3: ASSQDASNTEAF
V: TRBV6-5; J: TRBJ1-5; CDR3: ASGGNQPQH
V: TRBV19; J: TRBJ1-1; CDR3: ATSTGLNTEAF